Below are 10 T cell receptor beta chains sequenced from a single sample in a study of T cell repertoires in cytomegalovirus infection. TCRdb reprocessed the reads with MiXCR, giving one entry per CDR3 protein. The table records about 700,000 distinct CDR3 sequences, 30% to 40% of them present only once. These receptors are not linked to any known antigen. Material: cultured PBMCs, obtained from culture after CMV antigen stimulation. These receptors all stem from a human donor in good health (CMV status not recorded). Some clones in this sample may be carry-over from other donors' samples.

The rearrangement uses TRBV6-5 and TRBJ2-3; 7 nucleotides align to TRBD1. Germline lookup yields CDR1 MNHEY and CDR2 SVGAGI. The CDR3 is 14 amino acids. V shed 5 bases, J shed 2 bases, and the junction held 4 bases outside the gene matches. The chain's CDR3 is CASSPGQYTDTQYF. The CDR3 nucleotides read TGTGCCAGCAGTCCGGGACAGTACACAGATACGCAGTATTTT.

This clonotype came up once. The genes are TRBV28 and TRBJ2-7; tentative D call: TRBD1 (5 bases). The CDR3 length is 18 residues. The V gene's germline CDR1 is MDHEN and CDR2 SYDVKM. The ends were cut back, 6 bases at V and 3 bases at J, with 27 bases in the middle. DNA for the CDR3: TGTGCCAGCAGACCCCTGGGTCTGGGCAGGGCGCTACTCTACGAGCAGTACTTC. Translated, it gives CASRPLGLGRALLYEQYF.

The gene calls are TRBV4-1 and TRBJ1-6; D not resolved. V was cut by 3 bases and J by 10 bases, with 16 bases left in between. The length of the CDR3 is 15 residues. In germline, CDR1 is MGHRA, CDR2 YSYEKL. DNA of the CDR3: TGCGCCAGCAGCCAGTCTTATAGGGTCCCCTCACCCCTCCACTTT. This encodes CASSQSYRVPSPLHF.

This chain uses TRBV3-1 with TRBJ2-1; 8 nucleotides align to TRBD1. The J segment lost 7 bases and the V segment lost 2 bases, leaving 7 bases of the junction unmatched. Per germline, CDR1 LGHDT and CDR2 YNNKEL (reference sequence). This CDR3 spans 15 amino acids. The CDR3 loop is CASSQLDRELNEQFF. CDR3 DNA: TGTGCCAGCAGCCAACTGGACAGGGAGCTAAATGAGCAGTTCTTC.

The V and J genes are TRBV12-3 or TRBV12-4 and TRBJ2-3, with D unresolved. Trimming pared 8 bases from V and 1 base from J, leaving 16 bases between. This CDR3 comprises 15 residues. The CDR3 DNA sequence: TGTGCCAGCTCCCTCCGGAACCCCGGCACAGATACGCAGTATTTT. Translating it yields CASSLRNPGTDTQYF.

The chain combines TRBV5-6 with TRBJ2-1; 7 bases match TRBD1. The CDR3 extends over 16 amino acids. CDR1 is SGHDT and CDR2 is YYEEEE in the germline V gene. The ends lost 4 bases at V and 0 bases at J; junction bases unmatched: 7. The CDR3 bases are TGTGCCAGCAGCCCGACAGGGACAGACTCCTACAATGAGCAGTTCTTC. Protein sequence: CASSPTGTDSYNEQFF.

This clonotype was observed a few times. The chain combines TRBV7-2 with TRBJ2-3; tentative D call: TRBD2 (7 bases). Germline assignment: CDR1 SGHTA and CDR2 FQGNSA. The CDR3 runs 16 residues. V was shortened by 0 bases and J by 4 bases, with 14 bases between the two germline ends. This CDR3 reads CASSLAAGAGADTQYF. The CDR3 nucleotides read TGTGCCAGCAGCTTAGCGGCGGGGGCCGGGGCAGATACGCAGTATTTT.

This clonotype appeared many times. Germline and junction disagree at one end, which may indicate a read error. This chain uses TRBV7-2 with TRBJ2-5, with 10 bases matching TRBD2. This CDR3 comprises 15 residues. Germline loops: CDR1 SGHTA, CDR2 FQGNSA. CDR3 region: CASSVAGGPQETQYF. Here the CDR3 DNA reads TGTGCCAGCAGCGTAGCGGGGGGCCCACAAGAGACCCAGTACTTC.

This clonotype was detected ten times or more. V and J are TRBV7-2 and TRBJ2-2; D possibly corresponds to TRBD2 (5 bases). Germline CDR1 and CDR2: SGHTA and FQGNSA. The V end lost 4 bases, the J end lost 7 bases, and 16 bases lay between the germline ends. CDR3 size: 15 residues. DNA of the CDR3: TGTGCCAGCAGCTCTACCCTAGAGGGCGGCGGGGAGCTGTTTTTT. It specifies CASSSTLEGGGELFF.

This clonotype came up many times. The V and J genes are TRBV7-6 and TRBJ2-5; the D is unclear. The CDR3 loop spans 13 amino acids. The V gene's germline CDR1 is SGHVS and CDR2 FNYEAQ. With 4 bases removed from V and 5 bases from J, the gap between germline ends came to 11 bases. CDR3 nucleotides: TGTGCCAGCAGCTCCCGAGTGGGGGAGACCCAGTACTTC. Translation gives CASSSRVGETQYF.